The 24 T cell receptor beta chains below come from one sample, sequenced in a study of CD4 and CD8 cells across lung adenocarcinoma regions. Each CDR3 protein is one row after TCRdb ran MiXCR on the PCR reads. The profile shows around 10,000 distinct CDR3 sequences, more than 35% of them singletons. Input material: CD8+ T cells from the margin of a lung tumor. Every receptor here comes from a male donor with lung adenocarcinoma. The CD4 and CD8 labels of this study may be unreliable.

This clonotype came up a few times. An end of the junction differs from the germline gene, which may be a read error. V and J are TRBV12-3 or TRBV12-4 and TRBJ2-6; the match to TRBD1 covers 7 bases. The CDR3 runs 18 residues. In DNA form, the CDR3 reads TGTGCCGGCAGACCGTCGACAGGGCTACTGTCTGGGGCCAACGTCCTGACTTTC. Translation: CAGRPSTGLLSGANVLTF.

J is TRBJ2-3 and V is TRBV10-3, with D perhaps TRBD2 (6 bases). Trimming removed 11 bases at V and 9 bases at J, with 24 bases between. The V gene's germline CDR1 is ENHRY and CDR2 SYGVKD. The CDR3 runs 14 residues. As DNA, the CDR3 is TGTGCCGGTTCTAGGGGCGGGGACCAAGAGACGCAGTATTTT. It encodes CAGSRGGDQETQYF.

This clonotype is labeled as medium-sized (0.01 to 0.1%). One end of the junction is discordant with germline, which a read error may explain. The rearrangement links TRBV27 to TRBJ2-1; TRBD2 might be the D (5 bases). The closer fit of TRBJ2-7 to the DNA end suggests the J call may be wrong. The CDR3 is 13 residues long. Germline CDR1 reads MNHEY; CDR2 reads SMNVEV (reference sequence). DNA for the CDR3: TGTGCCAGTAGTTTTAAGGCAGGCGGGGAGCAGTACTTC. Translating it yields CASSFKAGGEQYF.

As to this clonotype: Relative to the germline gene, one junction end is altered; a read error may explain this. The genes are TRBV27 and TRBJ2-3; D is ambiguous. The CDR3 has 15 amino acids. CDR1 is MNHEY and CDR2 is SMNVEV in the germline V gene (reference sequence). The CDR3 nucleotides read TGTGCCAGCAGTTTAAAAGGTGGGGTCCCAGATACCCAGTATTTT. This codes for CASSLKGGVPDTQYF.

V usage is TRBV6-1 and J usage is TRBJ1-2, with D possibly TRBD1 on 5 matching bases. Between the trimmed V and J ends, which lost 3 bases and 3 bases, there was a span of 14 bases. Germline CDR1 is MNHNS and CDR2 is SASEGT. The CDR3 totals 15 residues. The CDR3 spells CASSERGERDYGYTF. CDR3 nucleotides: TGTGCCAGCAGTGAGCGAGGGGAGCGGGACTATGGCTACACCTTC.

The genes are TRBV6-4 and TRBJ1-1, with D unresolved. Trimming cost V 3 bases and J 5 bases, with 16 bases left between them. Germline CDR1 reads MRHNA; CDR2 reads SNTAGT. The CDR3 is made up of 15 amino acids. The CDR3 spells CASSEAPASPTEAFF. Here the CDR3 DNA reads TGTGCCAGCAGTGAGGCGCCGGCCTCCCCAACTGAAGCTTTCTTT.

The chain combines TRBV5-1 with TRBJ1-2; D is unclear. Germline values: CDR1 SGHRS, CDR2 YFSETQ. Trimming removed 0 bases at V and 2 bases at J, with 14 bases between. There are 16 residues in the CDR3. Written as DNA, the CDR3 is TGCGCCAGCAGCTTGGGTGTGGGGATGTACAACTATGGCTACACCTTC. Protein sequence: CASSLGVGMYNYGYTF.

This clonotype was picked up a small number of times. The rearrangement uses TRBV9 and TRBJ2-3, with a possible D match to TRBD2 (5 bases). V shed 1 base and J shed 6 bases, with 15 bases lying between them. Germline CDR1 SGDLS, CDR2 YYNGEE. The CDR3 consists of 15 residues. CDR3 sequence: CASSVRGGPADTQYF. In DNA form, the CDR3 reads TGTGCCAGCAGCGTAAGAGGAGGCCCCGCGGATACGCAGTATTTT.

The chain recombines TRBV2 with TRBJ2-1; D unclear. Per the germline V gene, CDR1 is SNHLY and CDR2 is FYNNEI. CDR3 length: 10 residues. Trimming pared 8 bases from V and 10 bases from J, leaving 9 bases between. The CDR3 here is CASDSGEQFF. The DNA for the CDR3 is TGTGCCAGCGACTCCGGAGAGCAGTTCTTC.

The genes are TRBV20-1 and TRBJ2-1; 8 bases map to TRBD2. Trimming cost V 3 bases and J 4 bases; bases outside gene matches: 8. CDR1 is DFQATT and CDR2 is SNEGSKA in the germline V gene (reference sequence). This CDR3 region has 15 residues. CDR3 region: CSASTPGLVYNEQFF. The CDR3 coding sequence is TGCAGTGCTAGCACCCCGGGACTAGTATACAATGAGCAGTTCTTC.

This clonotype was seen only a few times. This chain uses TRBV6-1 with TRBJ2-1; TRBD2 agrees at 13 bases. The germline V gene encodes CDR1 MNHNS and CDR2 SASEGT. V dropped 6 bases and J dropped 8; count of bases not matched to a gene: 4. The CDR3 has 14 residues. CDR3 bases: TGTGCCAGCAGCCCCGGACTAGCGGGAGATGAGCAGTTCTTC. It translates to CASSPGLAGDEQFF.

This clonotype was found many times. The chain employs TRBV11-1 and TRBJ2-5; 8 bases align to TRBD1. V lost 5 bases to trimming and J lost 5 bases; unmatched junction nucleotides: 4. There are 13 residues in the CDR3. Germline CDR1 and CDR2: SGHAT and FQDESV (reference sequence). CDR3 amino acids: CASSPGGLETQYF. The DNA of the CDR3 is TGTGCCAGCAGCCCAGGGGGCTTGGAGACCCAGTACTTC.

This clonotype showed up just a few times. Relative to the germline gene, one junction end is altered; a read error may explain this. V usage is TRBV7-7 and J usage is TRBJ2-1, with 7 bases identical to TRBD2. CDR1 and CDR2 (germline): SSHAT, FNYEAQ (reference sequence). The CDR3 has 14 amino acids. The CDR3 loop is CASSKRAGDNEQFF. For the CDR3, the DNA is TGTGCTAGCAGCAAACGCGCGGGGGACAATGAGCAGTTCTTC.

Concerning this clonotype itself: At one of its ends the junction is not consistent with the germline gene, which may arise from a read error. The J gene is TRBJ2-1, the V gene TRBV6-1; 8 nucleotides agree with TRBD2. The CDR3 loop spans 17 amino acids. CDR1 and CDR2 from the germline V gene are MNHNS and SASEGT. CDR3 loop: CASRGGAGANSSNEQFF. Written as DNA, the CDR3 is TGTGCCAGCAGGGGTGGAGCGGGGGCTAACTCCTCCAATGAGCAGTTTTTC.

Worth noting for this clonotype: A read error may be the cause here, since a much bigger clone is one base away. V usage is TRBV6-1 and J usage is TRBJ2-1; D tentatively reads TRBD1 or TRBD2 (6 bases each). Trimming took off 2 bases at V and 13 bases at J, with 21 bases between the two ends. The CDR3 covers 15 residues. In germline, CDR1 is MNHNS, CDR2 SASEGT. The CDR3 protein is CASSEYLTLGGTQFF. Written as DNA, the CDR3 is TGTGCCAGCAGTGAATATTTGACTTTAGGGGGGACCCAGTTCTTC.

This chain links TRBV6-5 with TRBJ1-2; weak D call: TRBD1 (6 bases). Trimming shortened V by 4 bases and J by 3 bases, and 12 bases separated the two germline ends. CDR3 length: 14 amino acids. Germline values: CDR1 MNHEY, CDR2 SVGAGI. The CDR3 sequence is CASSLPQGYYGYTF. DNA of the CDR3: TGTGCCAGCAGTTTACCTCAGGGGTACTATGGCTACACCTTC.

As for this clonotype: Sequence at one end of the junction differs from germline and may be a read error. The CDR3 loop reads CAWGVRYYGYTF. Here the CDR3 DNA reads TGTGCCTGGGGTGTACGGTACTATGGCTACACCTTC. This rearrangement joins TRBV30 to TRBJ1-2, with D hard to call. The CDR3 length is 12 residues. Germline V gene data show CDR1 as GTSNPN and CDR2 as SVGIG (reference sequence).

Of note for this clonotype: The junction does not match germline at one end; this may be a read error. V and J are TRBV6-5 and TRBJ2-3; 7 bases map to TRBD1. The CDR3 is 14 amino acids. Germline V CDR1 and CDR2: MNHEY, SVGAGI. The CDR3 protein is CASIWDRLTGTLYF. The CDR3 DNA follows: TGTGCCAGCATTTGGGACAGACTCACCGGTACGCTGTATTTT.

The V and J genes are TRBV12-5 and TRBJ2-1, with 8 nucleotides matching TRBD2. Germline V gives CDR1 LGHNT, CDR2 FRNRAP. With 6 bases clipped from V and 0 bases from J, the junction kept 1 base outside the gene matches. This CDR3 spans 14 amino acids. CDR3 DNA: TGTGCTAGTGGGAGCGGGAGCTCCTACAATGAGCAGTTCTTC. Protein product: CASGSGSSYNEQFF.

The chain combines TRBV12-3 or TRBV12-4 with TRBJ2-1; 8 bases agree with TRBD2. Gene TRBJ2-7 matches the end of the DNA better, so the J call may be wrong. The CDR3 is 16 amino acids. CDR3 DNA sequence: TGTGCCAGCAGTAACCCGGGACTAGGGCGATTAGATGAGCAGTACTTC. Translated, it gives CASSNPGLGRLDEQYF.

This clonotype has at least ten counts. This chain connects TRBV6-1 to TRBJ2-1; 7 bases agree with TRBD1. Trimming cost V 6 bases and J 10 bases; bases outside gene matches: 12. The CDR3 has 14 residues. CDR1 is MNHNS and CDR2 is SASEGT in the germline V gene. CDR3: CASRSGDSYYEQFF. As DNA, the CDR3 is TGTGCCAGCAGAAGTGGGGACAGTTACTACGAGCAGTTCTTC.

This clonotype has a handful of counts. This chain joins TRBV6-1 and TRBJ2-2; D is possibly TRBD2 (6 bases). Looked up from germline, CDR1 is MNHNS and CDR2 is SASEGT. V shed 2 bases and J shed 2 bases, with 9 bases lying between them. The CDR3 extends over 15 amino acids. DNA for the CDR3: TGTGCCAGCAGTGAATGGGGAGGTAACACCGGGGAGCTGTTTTTT. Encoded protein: CASSEWGGNTGELFF.

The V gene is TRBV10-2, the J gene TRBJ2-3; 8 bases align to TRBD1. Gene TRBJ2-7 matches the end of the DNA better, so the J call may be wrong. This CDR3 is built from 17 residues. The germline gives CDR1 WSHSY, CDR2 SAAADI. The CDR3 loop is CGFSEGKGGRGHETQYF. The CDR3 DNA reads TGCGGTTTCAGTGAGGGGAAAGGGGGCAGGGGGCACGAGACGCAGTACTTC.

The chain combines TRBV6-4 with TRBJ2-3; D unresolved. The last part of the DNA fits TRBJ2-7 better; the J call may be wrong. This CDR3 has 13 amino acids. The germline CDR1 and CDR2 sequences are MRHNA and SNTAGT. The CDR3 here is CASGHRAKDTQYF. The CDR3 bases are TGTGCCAGCGGTCACCGAGCCAAAGACACGCAGTACTTC.